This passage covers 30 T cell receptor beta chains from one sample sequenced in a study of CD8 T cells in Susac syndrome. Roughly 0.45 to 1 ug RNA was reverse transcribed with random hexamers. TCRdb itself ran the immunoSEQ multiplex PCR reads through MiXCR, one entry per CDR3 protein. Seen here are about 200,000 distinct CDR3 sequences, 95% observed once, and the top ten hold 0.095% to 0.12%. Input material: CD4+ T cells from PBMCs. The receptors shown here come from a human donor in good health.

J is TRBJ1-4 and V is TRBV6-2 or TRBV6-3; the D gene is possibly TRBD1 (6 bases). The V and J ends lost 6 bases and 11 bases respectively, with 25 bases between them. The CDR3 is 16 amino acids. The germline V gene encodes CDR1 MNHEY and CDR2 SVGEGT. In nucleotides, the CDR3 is TGTGCCAGCAGCCGACCTTACCGACAGGCGGAAGAGAAACTGTTTTTT. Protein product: CASSRPYRQAEEKLFF.

The CDR3 DNA follows: TGTGCCTGGAGTGGTCCCCCAGGGAAGGACACTGAAGCTTTCTTT. It specifies CAWSGPPGKDTEAFF. V is TRBV30 and J is TRBJ1-1; tentatively, D is TRBD1 (5 bases). Deletions cut 1 base from V and 3 bases from J, with 15 bases between. The CDR3 consists of 15 residues. Looked up from germline, CDR1 is GTSNPN and CDR2 is SVGIG (reference sequence).

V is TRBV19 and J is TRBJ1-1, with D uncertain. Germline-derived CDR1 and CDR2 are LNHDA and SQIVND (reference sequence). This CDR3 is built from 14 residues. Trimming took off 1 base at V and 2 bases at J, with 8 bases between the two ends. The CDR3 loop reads CASSIGRSNTEAFF. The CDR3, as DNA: TGTGCCAGTAGTATAGGCAGGTCAAACACTGAAGCTTTCTTT.

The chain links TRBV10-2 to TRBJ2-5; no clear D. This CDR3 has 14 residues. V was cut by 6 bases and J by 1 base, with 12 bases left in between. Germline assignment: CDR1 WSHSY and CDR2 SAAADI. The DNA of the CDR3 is TGCGCCAGCAGCCAACCTAGGGCCCAAGAGACCCAGTACTTC. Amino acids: CASSQPRAQETQYF.

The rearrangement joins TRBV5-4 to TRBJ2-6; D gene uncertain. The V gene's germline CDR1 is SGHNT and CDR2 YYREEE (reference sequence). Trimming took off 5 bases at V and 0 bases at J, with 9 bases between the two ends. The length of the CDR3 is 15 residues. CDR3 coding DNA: TGTGCCAGCAGACCACAAGTCTCTGGGGCCAACGTCCTGACTTTC. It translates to CASRPQVSGANVLTF.

CDR3 residues: CSASRALAGTYNEQFF. CDR3 DNA sequence: TGCAGTGCTAGTCGGGCCCTAGCGGGGACCTACAATGAGCAGTTCTTC. This rearrangement joins TRBV20-1 to TRBJ2-1; TRBD2 matches 9 bases. With V trimmed by 3 bases and J by 2 bases, 8 bases remained unmatched. The germline CDR1 and CDR2 sequences are DFQATT and SNEGSKA (reference sequence). The length of the CDR3 is 16 residues.

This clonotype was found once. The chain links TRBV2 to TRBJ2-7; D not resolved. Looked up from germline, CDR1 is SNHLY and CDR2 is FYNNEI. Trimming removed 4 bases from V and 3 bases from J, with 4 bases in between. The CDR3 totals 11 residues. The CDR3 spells CASSALYEQYF. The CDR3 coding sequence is TGTGCCAGCAGTGCACTCTACGAGCAGTACTTC. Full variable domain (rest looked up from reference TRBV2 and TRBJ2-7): EPEVTQTPSHQVTQMGQEVILRCVPISNHLYFYWYRQILGQKVEFLVSFYNNEISEKSEIFDDQFSVERPDGSNFTLKIRSTKLEDSAMYFCASSALYEQYFGPGTRLTVT.

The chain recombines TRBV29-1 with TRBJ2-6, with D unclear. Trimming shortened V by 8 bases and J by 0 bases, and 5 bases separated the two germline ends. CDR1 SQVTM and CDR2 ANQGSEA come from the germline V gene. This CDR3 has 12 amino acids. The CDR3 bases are TGCAGCATAGTCTCTGGGGCCAACGTCCTGACTTTC. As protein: CSIVSGANVLTF.

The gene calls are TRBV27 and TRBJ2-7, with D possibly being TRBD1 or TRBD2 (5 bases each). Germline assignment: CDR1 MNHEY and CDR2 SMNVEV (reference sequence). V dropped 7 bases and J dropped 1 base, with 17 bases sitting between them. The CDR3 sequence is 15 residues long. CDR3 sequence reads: CASIHDPEGSYEQYV. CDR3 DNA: TGTGCCAGCATTCACGACCCTGAGGGGTCCTACGAGCAGTACGTC.

The CDR3 nucleotides are TGTGCCAGCACTAGCACCTACAATGAGCAGTTCTTC. Encoded protein: CASTSTYNEQFF. The chain joins TRBV28 to TRBJ2-1; maybe TRBD2 (5 bases). V lost 7 bases, J lost 2 bases, and 6 bases lay in between. The CDR3 has 12 amino acids. The germline V gene has CDR1 MDHEN and CDR2 SYDVKM.

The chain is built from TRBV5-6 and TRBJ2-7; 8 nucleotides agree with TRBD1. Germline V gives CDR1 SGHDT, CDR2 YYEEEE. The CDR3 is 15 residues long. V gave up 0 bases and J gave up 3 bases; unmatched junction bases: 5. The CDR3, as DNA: TGTGCCAGCAGCTTGGTCTCCGGACAGGGCTACGAGCAGTACTTC. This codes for CASSLVSGQGYEQYF.

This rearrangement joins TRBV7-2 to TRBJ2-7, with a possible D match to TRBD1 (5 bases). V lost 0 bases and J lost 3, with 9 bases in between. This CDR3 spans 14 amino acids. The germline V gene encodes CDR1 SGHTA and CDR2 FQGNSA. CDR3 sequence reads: CASSLARTGYEQYF. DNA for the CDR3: TGTGCCAGCAGCTTAGCGCGAACAGGCTACGAGCAGTACTTC.

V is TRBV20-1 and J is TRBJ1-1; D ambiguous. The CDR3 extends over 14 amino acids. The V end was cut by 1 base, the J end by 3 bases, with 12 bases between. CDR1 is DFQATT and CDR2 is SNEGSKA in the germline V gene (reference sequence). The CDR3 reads CSARVVRADTEAFF. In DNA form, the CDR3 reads TGCAGTGCTAGAGTAGTCAGAGCGGACACTGAAGCTTTCTTT.

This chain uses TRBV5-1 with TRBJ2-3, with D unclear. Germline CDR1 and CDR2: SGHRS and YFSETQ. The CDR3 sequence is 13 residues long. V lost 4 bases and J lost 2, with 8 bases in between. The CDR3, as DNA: TGCGCCAGCAGCATACCCCCCACAGATACGCAGTATTTT. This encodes CASSIPPTDTQYF.

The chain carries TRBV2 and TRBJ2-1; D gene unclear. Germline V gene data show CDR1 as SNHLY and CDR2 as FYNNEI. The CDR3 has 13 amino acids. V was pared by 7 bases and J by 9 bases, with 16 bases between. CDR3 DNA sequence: TGTGCCAGCATCCCTGGGCGTTTTAGTGAGCAGTTCTTC. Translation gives CASIPGRFSEQFF.

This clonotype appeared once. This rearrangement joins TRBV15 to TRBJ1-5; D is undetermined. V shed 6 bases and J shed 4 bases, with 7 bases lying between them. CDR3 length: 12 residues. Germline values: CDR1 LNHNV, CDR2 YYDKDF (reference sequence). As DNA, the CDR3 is TGTGCCACCAGGCGAGATAATCAGCCCCAGCATTTT. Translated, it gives CATRRDNQPQHF. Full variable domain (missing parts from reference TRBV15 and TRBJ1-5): DAMVIQNPRYQVTQFGKPVTLSCSQTLNHNVMYWYQQKSSQAPKLLFHYYDKDFNNEADTPDNFQSRRPNTSFCFLDIRSPGLGDTAMYLCATRRDNQPQHFGDGTRLSIL.

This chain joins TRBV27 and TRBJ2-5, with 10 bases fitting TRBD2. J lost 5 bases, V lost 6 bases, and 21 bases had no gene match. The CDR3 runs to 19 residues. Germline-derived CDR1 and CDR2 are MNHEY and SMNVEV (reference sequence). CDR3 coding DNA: TGTGCCAGCAGCCCCCGGGGACTAGCGCTACGAGATGTAGGGGAGACCCAGTACTTC. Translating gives CASSPRGLALRDVGETQYF.

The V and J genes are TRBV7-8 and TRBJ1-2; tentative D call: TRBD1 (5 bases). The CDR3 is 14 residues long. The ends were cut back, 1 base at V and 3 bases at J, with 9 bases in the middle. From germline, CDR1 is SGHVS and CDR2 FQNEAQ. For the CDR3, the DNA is TGTGCCAGCAGCTTAGAGGCGGGGGACTATGGCTACACCTTC. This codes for CASSLEAGDYGYTF.

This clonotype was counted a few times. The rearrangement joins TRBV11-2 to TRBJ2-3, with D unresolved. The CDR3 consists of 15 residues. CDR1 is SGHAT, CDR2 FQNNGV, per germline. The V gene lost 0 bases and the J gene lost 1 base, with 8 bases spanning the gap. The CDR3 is CASSLEFRRTDTQYF. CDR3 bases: TGTGCCAGCAGCTTAGAGTTCAGGCGCACAGATACGCAGTATTTT. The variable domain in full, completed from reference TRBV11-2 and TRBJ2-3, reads EAGVAQSPRYKIIEKRQSVAFWCNPISGHATLYWYQQILGQGPKLLIQFQNNGVVDDSQLPKDRFSAERLKGVDSTLKIQPAKLEDSAVYLCASSLEFRRTDTQYFGPGTRLTVL.

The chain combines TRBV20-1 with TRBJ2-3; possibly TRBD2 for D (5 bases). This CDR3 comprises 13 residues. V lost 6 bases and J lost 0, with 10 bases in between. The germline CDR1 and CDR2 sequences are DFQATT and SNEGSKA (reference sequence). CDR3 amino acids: CSALVGSTDTQYF. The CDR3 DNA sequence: TGCAGTGCACTAGTCGGTAGCACAGATACGCAGTATTTT.

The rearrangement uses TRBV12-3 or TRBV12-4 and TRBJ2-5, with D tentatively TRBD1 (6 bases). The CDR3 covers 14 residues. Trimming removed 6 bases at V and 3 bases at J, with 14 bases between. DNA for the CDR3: TGTGCCAGCAGCCCGCTTGCAGGGGAAGAGACCCAGTACTTC. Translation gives CASSPLAGEETQYF.

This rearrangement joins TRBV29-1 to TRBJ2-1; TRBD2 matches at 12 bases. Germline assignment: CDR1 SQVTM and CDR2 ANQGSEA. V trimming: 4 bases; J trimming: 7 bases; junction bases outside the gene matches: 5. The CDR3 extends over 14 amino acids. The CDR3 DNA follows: TGCAGCGTTGGAACTAGCGGGAGGAAGAATGAGCAGTTCTTC. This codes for CSVGTSGRKNEQFF.

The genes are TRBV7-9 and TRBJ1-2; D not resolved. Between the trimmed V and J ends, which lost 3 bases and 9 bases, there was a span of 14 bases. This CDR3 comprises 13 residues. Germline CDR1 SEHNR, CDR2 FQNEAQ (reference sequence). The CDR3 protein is CASSLGDGNSYTF. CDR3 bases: TGTGCCAGCAGCTTGGGCGACGGTAATAGCTACACCTTC.

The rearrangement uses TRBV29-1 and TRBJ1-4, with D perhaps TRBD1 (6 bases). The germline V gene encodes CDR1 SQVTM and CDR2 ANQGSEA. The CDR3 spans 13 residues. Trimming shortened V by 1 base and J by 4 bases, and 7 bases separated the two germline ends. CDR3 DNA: TGCAGCGTTGAAGGCAGGGGTAATGAAAAACTGTTTTTT. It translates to CSVEGRGNEKLFF.

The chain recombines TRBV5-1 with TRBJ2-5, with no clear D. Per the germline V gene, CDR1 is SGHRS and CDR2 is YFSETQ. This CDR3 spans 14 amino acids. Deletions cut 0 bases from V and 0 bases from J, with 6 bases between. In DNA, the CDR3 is TGCGCCAGCAGCTTGGAAGCCTACCAAGAGACCCAGTACTTC. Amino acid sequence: CASSLEAYQETQYF.

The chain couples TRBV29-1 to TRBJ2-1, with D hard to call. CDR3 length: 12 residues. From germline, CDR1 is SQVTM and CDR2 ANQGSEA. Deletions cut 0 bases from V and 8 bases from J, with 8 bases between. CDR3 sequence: CSVEDRVDEQFF. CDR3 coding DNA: TGCAGCGTTGAAGATAGGGTCGATGAGCAGTTCTTC.

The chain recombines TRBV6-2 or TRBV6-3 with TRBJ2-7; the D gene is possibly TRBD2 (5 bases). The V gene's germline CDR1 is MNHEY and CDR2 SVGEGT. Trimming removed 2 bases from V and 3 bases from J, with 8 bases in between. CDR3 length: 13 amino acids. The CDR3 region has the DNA TGTGCCAGCAGTTACGGGGAGCTCTACGAGCAGTACTTC. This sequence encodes CASSYGELYEQYF.

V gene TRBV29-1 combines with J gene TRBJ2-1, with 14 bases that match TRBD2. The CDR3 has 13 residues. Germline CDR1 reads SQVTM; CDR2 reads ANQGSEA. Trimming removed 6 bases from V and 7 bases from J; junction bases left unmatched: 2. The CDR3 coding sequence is TGCAGCGTGGGGACTAGCGGGAGAAATGAGCAGTTCTTC. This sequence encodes CSVGTSGRNEQFF.

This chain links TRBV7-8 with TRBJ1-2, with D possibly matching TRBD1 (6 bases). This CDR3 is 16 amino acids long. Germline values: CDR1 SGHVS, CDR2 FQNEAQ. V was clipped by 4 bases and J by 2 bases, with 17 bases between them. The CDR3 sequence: CASSWGQARGNYGYTF. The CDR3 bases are TGTGCCAGCAGCTGGGGACAAGCACGGGGCAACTATGGCTACACCTTC.

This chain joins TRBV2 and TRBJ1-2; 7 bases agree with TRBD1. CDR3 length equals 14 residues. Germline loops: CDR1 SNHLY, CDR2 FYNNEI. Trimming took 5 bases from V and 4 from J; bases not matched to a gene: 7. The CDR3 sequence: CASSRQGTGYGYTF. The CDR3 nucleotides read TGTGCCAGCAGTAGACAGGGAACTGGCTATGGCTACACCTTC.